Listed here are 4 T cell receptor beta chains from one sample, sequenced in a study of T cells after yellow fever vaccination. From the 5' RACE reads, TCRdb called clonotypes with MiXCR, one entry per CDR3 protein. The sample has about 580,000 distinct CDR3 sequences, 17% seen once. This specimen was PBMCs, taken 5 days after the first yellow fever vaccination. The receptors derive from a man between 18 and 35 years old who received the YFV17D yellow fever vaccine.

This clonotype was seen more than once but under ten times. The chain employs TRBV6-1 and TRBJ1-2; possibly TRBD1 for D (6 bases). The V end lost 6 bases, the J end lost 0 bases, and 11 bases lay between the germline ends. This CDR3 contains 14 residues. Looked up from germline, CDR1 is MNHNS and CDR2 is SASEGT. For the CDR3, the DNA is TGTGCCAGCAGGAGGGGGGAGTCTAACTATGGCTACACCTTC. Its translation: CASRRGESNYGYTF.

This clonotype was seen more than once but under ten times. The chain carries TRBV19 and TRBJ1-2, with no clear D. Germline values: CDR1 LNHDA, CDR2 SQIVND (reference sequence). The CDR3 loop spans 11 amino acids. Trimming stripped 6 bases from V and 4 bases from J, with 6 bases between. This CDR3 is CASRGAYGYTF. The DNA of the CDR3 is TGTGCCAGTAGGGGAGCCTATGGCTACACCTTC.

There are a few counts of this clonotype. The gene calls are TRBV9 and TRBJ2-3; a weak D match, TRBD2 (5 bases). The CDR3 spans 12 residues. V dropped 1 base and J dropped 5 bases, with 5 bases sitting between them. CDR1 SGDLS and CDR2 YYNGEE come from the germline V gene. Here the CDR3 DNA reads TGTGCCAGCAGCGTAAGCGGAGATACGCAGTATTTT. This gives the protein CASSVSGDTQYF.

The chain's CDR3 is CASRRPGLATYNEQFF. The CDR3 DNA reads TGTGCCAGCAGAAGGCCGGGACTAGCAACATACAATGAGCAGTTCTTC. The chain couples TRBV6-2 or TRBV6-3 to TRBJ2-1, with 9 bases identical to TRBD2. Trimming removed 6 bases from V and 4 bases from J; junction bases left unmatched: 10. This CDR3 contains 16 residues. In germline, CDR1 is MNHEY, CDR2 SVGEGT.